One T cell receptor beta chain is described in this entry. Its antigen is not known. This specimen belongs to a study of T cells in localized non-small cell lung cancer. The V gene's germline CDR1 is SGHTA and CDR2 FQGNSA. This CDR3 contains 13 residues. Trimming cost V 5 bases and J 8 bases; bases outside gene matches: 5. This table comes from immunoSEQ multiplex PCR, and its TCRdb copy is limited to in-frame clones, with some not included. The data hold some 19,000 clones, with about nine tenths observed a single time. Findings and limits, study-wide: Elevated blood T cell density was associated with longer overall survival. For the top 100 tumor clones, a median around 61 also appeared in adjacent lung.

The chain is built from TRBV7-2 and TRBJ1-4; the match to TRBD1 covers 7 bases. The material was peripheral blood, obtained before any cancer treatment. This receptor was obtained from a male donor older than 55 with stage I squamous cell lung carcinoma. CDR3 coding DNA: TGTGCCAGCAGCGCACCAGGGGGGGAAAAACTGTTTTTT. Its translation: CASSAPGGEKLFF.